The clone carrying this T cell receptor (beta chain) showed up just a few times. V lost 5 bases and J lost 4; bases outside the gene matches: 6. This CDR3 comprises 15 residues. Germline loops: CDR1 SGHTA, CDR2 FQGTGA. The data derive from a study of blood T cell repertoires in COVID-19. The assay was immunoSEQ multiplex PCR, and TCRdb's table has in-frame clones only and misses some. The profile shows approximately 15,000 clones, 91% of them singletons. The source is a man between 60 and 70 years old with active COVID-19. The chain uses TRBV7-3 and TRBJ1-3; 9 positions agree with TRBD1. What was sequenced was peripheral blood. The CDR3 sequence: CASSPGQGLGNTIYF. The CDR3 DNA reads TGTGCCAGCAGCCCGGGACAGGGTCTAGGAAACACCATATATTTT.